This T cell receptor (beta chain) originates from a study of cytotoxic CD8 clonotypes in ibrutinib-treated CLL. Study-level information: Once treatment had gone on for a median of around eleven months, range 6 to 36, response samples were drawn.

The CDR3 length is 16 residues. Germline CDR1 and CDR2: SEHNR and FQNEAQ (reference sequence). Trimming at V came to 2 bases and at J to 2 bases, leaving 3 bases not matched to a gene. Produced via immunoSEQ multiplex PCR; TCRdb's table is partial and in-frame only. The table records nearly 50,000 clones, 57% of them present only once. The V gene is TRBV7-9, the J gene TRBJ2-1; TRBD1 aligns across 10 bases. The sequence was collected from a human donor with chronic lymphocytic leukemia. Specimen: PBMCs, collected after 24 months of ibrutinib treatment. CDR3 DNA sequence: TGTGCCAGCAGCTTAACCGGGACAGGGGCCTACAATGAGCAGTTCTTC. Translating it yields CASSLTGTGAYNEQFF.